Following are 21 T cell receptor beta chains from one sample sequenced in a study of blood T cell repertoires in COVID-19. Produced via immunoSEQ multiplex PCR; TCRdb's table is partial and in-frame only. The table records 220,000 or so clones, 82% of them present only once. Specimen: PBMCs or T cells enriched from blood (not recorded which). These receptors originate from a woman aged 55-75 years who had recovered from COVID-19.

J is TRBJ2-7 and V is TRBV5-1; 7 bases align to TRBD1. This CDR3 region has 13 residues. The ends lost 0 bases at V and 3 bases at J; junction bases unmatched: 0. Germline loops: CDR1 SGHRS, CDR2 YFSETQ. CDR3 bases: TGCGCCAGCAGCTTGGACAGGGGCTACGAGCAGTACTTC. Protein product: CASSLDRGYEQYF.

The chain uses TRBV6-5 and TRBJ2-7; 11 bases match TRBD1. Germline CDR1 is MNHEY and CDR2 is SVGAGI. V lost 3 bases to trimming and J lost 2 bases; unmatched junction nucleotides: 3. This CDR3 is 15 amino acids long. CDR3 sequence: CASSYSDRGPYEQYF. In DNA form, the CDR3 reads TGTGCCAGCAGTTATTCGGACAGGGGGCCCTACGAGCAGTACTTC.

The chain employs TRBV6-5 and TRBJ2-5, with a tentative D call TRBD2 (5 bases). The germline V gene encodes CDR1 MNHEY and CDR2 SVGAGI. The V and J ends lost 7 bases and 2 bases respectively, with 14 bases between them. The CDR3 consists of 14 residues. The CDR3 region is CASILGNLQETQYF. The CDR3 DNA is TGTGCCAGCATCCTCGGGAATCTACAAGAGACCCAGTACTTC.

This clone occurred once. V and J are TRBV7-9 and TRBJ1-4, with TRBD1 as a possible D gene (5 bases). V gave up 4 bases and J gave up 4 bases, with 13 bases separating them. CDR3 length equals 15 residues. Per germline, CDR1 SEHNR and CDR2 FQNEAQ (reference sequence). DNA of the CDR3: TGTGCCAGCAGCTCAGCCGGGACTAATAATGAAAAACTGTTTTTT. Amino acids: CASSSAGTNNEKLFF.

The chain carries TRBV19 and TRBJ1-2; TRBD1 matches at 11 bases. Germline CDR1 and CDR2: LNHDA and SQIVND (reference sequence). The CDR3 sequence is 14 residues long. Losses at the gene ends were 3 bases for V and 6 bases for J; bases not matched to a gene: 3. The CDR3: CASSMDRGPDGYTF. CDR3 DNA sequence: TGTGCCAGTAGTATGGACAGGGGGCCGGATGGCTACACCTTC.

V usage is TRBV19 and J usage is TRBJ1-4; D is possibly TRBD1 (6 bases). Trimming stripped 3 bases from V and 5 bases from J, with 13 bases between. The CDR3 covers 15 residues. Per germline, CDR1 LNHDA and CDR2 SQIVND (reference sequence). The CDR3 coding sequence is TGTGCCAGTAGTATGGGTGACAGGAGAAATGAAAAACTGTTTTTT. Its translation: CASSMGDRRNEKLFF.

The chain joins TRBV7-6 to TRBJ2-7, with 7 bases that match TRBD2. Germline V gene data show CDR1 as SGHVS and CDR2 as FNYEAQ. CDR3 length: 14 residues. Trimming took 5 bases from V and 2 from J; bases not matched to a gene: 6. The CDR3 DNA reads as TGTGCCAGCAGCCGAAGCGGGATCACCTACGAGCAGTACTTC. It specifies CASSRSGITYEQYF.

The V call is TRBV9, the J call TRBJ2-3; 7 nucleotides match TRBD2. In germline, CDR1 is SGDLS, CDR2 YYNGEE. V gave up 3 bases and J gave up 0 bases; unmatched junction bases: 10. This CDR3 is built from 17 residues. The CDR3, as DNA: TGTGCCAGCAGCGCTGGCCTTCTAGCGGTGAGCACAGATACGCAGTATTTT. This codes for CASSAGLLAVSTDTQYF.

This rearrangement joins TRBV7-9 to TRBJ2-1; D not resolved. This CDR3 is 15 amino acids long. Germline lookup yields CDR1 SEHNR and CDR2 FQNEAQ (reference sequence). V lost 2 bases and J lost 9, with 17 bases in between. The CDR3 DNA sequence: TGTGCCAGCAGCTTATTCCTAAGCTGGGCTGGTGAGCAGTTCTTC. Translating gives CASSLFLSWAGEQFF.

The chain has TRBV27 and TRBJ1-4; D perhaps matches TRBD1 (6 bases). Germline values: CDR1 MNHEY, CDR2 SMNVEV (reference sequence). CDR3 size: 15 residues. Trimming pared 1 base from V and 3 bases from J, leaving 9 bases between. CDR3 coding DNA: TGTGCCAGCAGTTTATTCGGACAGCCTAATGAAAAACTGTTTTTT. As protein: CASSLFGQPNEKLFF.

The gene calls are TRBV6-1 and TRBJ2-6; 8 positions agree with TRBD1. The germline gives CDR1 MNHNS, CDR2 SASEGT. The CDR3 spans 17 residues. The V segment lost 3 bases and the J segment 3 bases; nucleotides outside the gene matches: 7. CDR3 nucleotides: TGTGCCAGCAGTGATCAGGGGGCTATAGGTGGGGCCAACGTCCTGACTTTC. This sequence encodes CASSDQGAIGGANVLTF.

This sequence joins TRBV15 and TRBJ2-5; no clear D. V gave up 2 bases and J gave up 2 bases, with 18 bases separating them. CDR3 length: 17 amino acids. Germline V CDR1 and CDR2: LNHNV, YYDKDF (reference sequence). CDR3: CATSRPSSRRGQETQYF. The DNA of the CDR3 is TGTGCCACCAGCAGACCTTCGTCCCGGCGAGGACAAGAGACCCAGTACTTC.

The gene calls are TRBV2 and TRBJ2-1, with 9 bases that match TRBD2. Trimming took 7 bases from V and 7 from J; bases not matched to a gene: 11. CDR3 size: 15 residues. Germline loops: CDR1 SNHLY, CDR2 FYNNEI. The CDR3 sequence is CASTNWLAGWNEQFF. The CDR3 DNA follows: TGTGCCAGCACCAATTGGCTAGCGGGATGGAATGAGCAGTTCTTC.

This clone was detected only once. V gene TRBV6-5 combines with J gene TRBJ1-1; 7 positions match TRBD1. Germline V gene data show CDR1 as MNHEY and CDR2 as SVGAGI. This CDR3 is built from 13 residues. The junction had 2 bases not matched to a gene; V was cut back by 6 bases and J by 1 base. The CDR3 protein is CASSRDRNTEAFF. CDR3 nucleotide sequence: TGTGCCAGCAGCCGGGACAGGAACACTGAAGCTTTCTTT.

This clone has just a few counts. The V and J genes are TRBV9 and TRBJ1-2; TRBD1 matches 7 bases. CDR1 is SGDLS and CDR2 is YYNGEE in the germline V gene. The V and J ends lost 0 bases and 6 bases, in that order; junction bases with no gene match: 8. The CDR3 has 15 amino acids. The CDR3 is CASSVEVQGINGYTF. Here the CDR3 DNA reads TGTGCCAGCAGCGTAGAAGTACAGGGGATTAATGGCTACACCTTC.

The rearrangement joins TRBV29-1 to TRBJ1-1, with D unclear. The CDR3 loop spans 10 amino acids. Germline CDR1 is SQVTM and CDR2 is ANQGSEA. Trimming left V 5 bases short and J 5 bases short, with 6 bases between. The CDR3 DNA reads as TGCAGCGTTTCAGGAACTGAAGCTTTCTTT. Its protein is CSVSGTEAFF.

The chain is built from TRBV5-5 and TRBJ2-3; the match to TRBD1 covers 8 bases. Germline-derived CDR1 and CDR2 are SGHKS and YYEKEE (reference sequence). V lost 2 bases to trimming and J lost 0 bases; unmatched junction nucleotides: 2. The CDR3 length is 15 residues. In nucleotides, the CDR3 is TGTGCCAGCAGCTTTGGGACAGGCAGCACAGATACGCAGTATTTT. This codes for CASSFGTGSTDTQYF.

This clone was detected a few times. The chain uses TRBV4-1 and TRBJ1-5; D unresolved. Germline CDR1 is MGHRA and CDR2 is YSYEKL. V lost 6 bases to trimming and J lost 3 bases, with 12 bases between them. The CDR3 runs 14 residues. The CDR3 nucleotides read TGCGCCAGCAGTCGGGATCTTTCCAATCAGCCCCAGCATTTT. This gives the protein CASSRDLSNQPQHF.

This clone was found once. The chain links TRBV6-5 to TRBJ1-1, with 11 positions matching TRBD1. Germline V gene data show CDR1 as MNHEY and CDR2 as SVGAGI. V dropped 10 bases and J dropped 1; count of bases not matched to a gene: 5. There are 14 residues in the CDR3. The CDR3: CATWDRGTNTEAFF. The CDR3 bases are TGTGCCACCTGGGACAGGGGGACGAACACTGAAGCTTTCTTT.

The chain has TRBV29-1 and TRBJ1-2; D remains ambiguous. Trimming cost V 4 bases and J 4 bases, with 16 bases left between them. The length of the CDR3 is 14 residues. Germline lookup yields CDR1 SQVTM and CDR2 ANQGSEA. The CDR3 spells CSVVGSPRAYGYTF. CDR3 DNA sequence: TGCAGCGTTGTGGGGAGCCCAAGGGCCTATGGCTACACCTTC.

This clone was seen more than once but under ten times. The chain uses TRBV6-5 and TRBJ1-2, with a weak D call TRBD1 (5 bases). The CDR3 extends over 13 amino acids. V lost 6 bases, J lost 1 base, and 9 bases lay in between. Germline V gene sequence: CDR1 MNHEY, CDR2 SVGAGI. DNA for the CDR3: TGTGCCAGCAGCACGACAGTTAACTATGGCTACACCTTC. As protein: CASSTTVNYGYTF.